Included here is one T cell receptor beta chain sequence, with context. Its ends do not fully match the called genes, so a read error is possible. Germline lookup yields CDR1 MNHEY and CDR2 SVGAGI. The CDR3 runs 15 residues. Ages ranged from roughly 18 to 100 years, with residence in about two dozen US areas. The method was immunoSEQ multiplex PCR; TCRdb's version includes in-frame clones alone and lacks a portion of them. The table includes around 220,000 clones, around 87% detected once. This sample was included in a study of blood T cell repertoires in COVID-19. Study context: From T cells, B-cell-depleted T cells, or PBMCs came the material, which was cDNA or gDNA.

The rearrangement uses TRBV6-5 and TRBJ2-7, with TRBD1 matching 9 bases. The material sequenced was PBMCs or T cells enriched from blood (not recorded which). This sequence originates from a woman aged 30 to 39 with acute COVID-19. The CDR3 loop reads CASSDSGTGPYEQYF. The DNA of the CDR3 is TGTGCCAGCAGTGACTCCGGGACAGGGCCCTACGAGCAGTACTTC.